The next 25 T cell receptor beta chains were all read from a single sample in a study of blood T cell repertoires in COVID-19. Using immunoSEQ multiplex PCR, the repertoire was profiled, and TCRdb retains in-frame clones only, with some absent. Of around 450,000 clones in the sample, about 90% were seen once. Material for sequencing was PBMCs or T cells enriched from blood (not recorded which). The receptors shown here come from a man aged 18 to 29 who had recovered from COVID-19.

This clone was seen a single time. The chain couples TRBV19 to TRBJ1-4; 7 nucleotides align to TRBD1. V lost 6 bases, J lost 4 bases, and 5 bases stayed unmatched. The CDR3 loop spans 14 amino acids. From germline, CDR1 is LNHDA and CDR2 SQIVND (reference sequence). CDR3 in DNA: TGTGCCAGTAGCCTACAGGGGATTAATGAAAAACTGTTTTTT. Encoded protein: CASSLQGINEKLFF.

The chain recombines TRBV5-1 with TRBJ2-2; D gene unclear. V dropped 1 base and J dropped 2 bases, with 9 bases sitting between them. This CDR3 spans 15 amino acids. From germline, CDR1 is SGHRS and CDR2 YFSETQ. CDR3 region: CASSLLSTNTGELFF. CDR3 in DNA: TGCGCCAGCAGCTTGTTAAGCACCAACACCGGGGAGCTGTTTTTT.

This clone was counted only a few times. Other DNA sequences in the sample encode the same CDR3. This chain links TRBV19 with TRBJ1-2; D is uncertain. Trimming took off 3 bases at V and 2 bases at J, with 7 bases between the two ends. There are 13 residues in the CDR3. CDR1 and CDR2 (germline): LNHDA, SQIVND (reference sequence). The CDR3 region has the DNA TGTGCCAGTAGTATCCGGGGAAACTATGGCTACACCTTC. It specifies CASSIRGNYGYTF.

This clone was picked up one time. The chain is built from TRBV11-2 and TRBJ1-1; unclear D gene. CDR1 is SGHAT and CDR2 is FQNNGV in the germline V gene. CDR3 length equals 15 residues. V was trimmed by 2 bases and J by 2 bases, leaving 12 bases between them. The CDR3 is CASSLSRVGNTEAFF. The CDR3 DNA is TGTGCCAGCAGCTTATCACGGGTAGGCAACACTGAAGCTTTCTTT.

The chain combines TRBV3-1 (or the pseudogene TRBV3-2) with TRBJ2-5; TRBD2 agrees at 16 bases. Germline trimming cut 4 bases from V and 8 bases from J; bases unmatched to any gene: 4. This CDR3 has 15 amino acids. In germline, CDR1 is LGHDT, CDR2 YNNKEL (reference sequence). CDR3: CASSLGTSGGATQYF. The CDR3 nucleotides read TGTGCCAGCAGCCTGGGGACTAGCGGGGGGGCAACCCAGTACTTC.

The J gene is TRBJ1-1, the V gene TRBV19; D possibly corresponds to TRBD1 (5 bases). V was trimmed by 3 bases and J by 1 base, leaving 9 bases between them. The CDR3 has 14 amino acids. Germline V gives CDR1 LNHDA, CDR2 SQIVND (reference sequence). CDR3 sequence: CASSMTVPNTEAFF. The CDR3 DNA follows: TGTGCCAGTAGTATGACAGTGCCGAACACTGAAGCTTTCTTT.

V is TRBV27 and J is TRBJ2-1; TRBD1 aligns across 9 bases. V shed 0 bases and J 2 bases; nucleotides not matched to a gene: 11. Germline V gene sequence: CDR1 MNHEY, CDR2 SMNVEV (reference sequence). The CDR3 covers 19 residues. The CDR3 is CASSLSPDLDRGPYNEQFF. The CDR3 DNA reads as TGTGCCAGCAGTTTATCGCCCGACCTGGACAGGGGCCCCTACAATGAGCAGTTCTTC.

The chain combines TRBV19 with TRBJ1-6; tentative D call: TRBD1 (5 bases). Germline CDR1 is LNHDA and CDR2 is SQIVND (reference sequence). The CDR3 has 15 residues. V lost 5 bases and J 8 bases, leaving 16 bases between the germline ends. CDR3: CASSGAGQIHSPLHF. DNA for the CDR3: TGTGCCAGTAGTGGGGCCGGACAAATCCATTCACCCCTCCACTTT. The full variable domain, its missing parts supplied by reference TRBV19 and TRBJ1-6, is DGGITQSPKYLFRKEGQNVTLSCEQNLNHDAMYWYRQDPGQGLRLIYYSQIVNDFQKGDIAEGYSVSREKKESFPLTVTSAQKNPTAFYLCASSGAGQIHSPLHFGNGTRLTVT.

The gene calls are TRBV6-5 and TRBJ1-2, with D uncertain. CDR3 length equals 12 residues. The V gene lost 6 bases and the J gene lost 4 bases, with 9 bases spanning the gap. Germline loops: CDR1 MNHEY, CDR2 SVGAGI. CDR3 loop: CASRGGSYGYTF. As DNA, the CDR3 is TGTGCCAGCAGGGGCGGGTCCTATGGCTACACCTTC.

The chain joins TRBV15 to TRBJ1-4; possible D gene TRBD1, 6 bases. Trimming removed 2 bases at V and 6 bases at J, with 16 bases between. The V gene's germline CDR1 is LNHNV and CDR2 YYDKDF (reference sequence). The CDR3 is 16 amino acids. Written as DNA, the CDR3 is TGTGCCACCAGCAGACAAAGCCCGACAGGATATGAAAAACTGTTTTTT. Its translation: CATSRQSPTGYEKLFF. The full variable domain, in which reference TRBV15 and TRBJ1-4 provide the parts outside the CDR3, is DAMVIQNPRYQVTQFGKPVTLSCSQTLNHNVMYWYQQKSSQAPKLLFHYYDKDFNNEADTPDNFQSRRPNTSFCFLDIRSPGLGDTAMYLCATSRQSPTGYEKLFFGSGTQLSVL.

The gene calls are TRBV5-8 and TRBJ1-3; 10 nucleotides agree with TRBD1. V was clipped by 4 bases and J by 5 bases; unmatched bases: 12. The CDR3 contains 17 residues. Germline loops: CDR1 SGHTS, CDR2 YDEGEE. CDR3 nucleotides: TGTGCCAGCAGCCGGCGTGAGGACAGGGGGGGTAGAAACACCATATATTTT. Translation gives CASSRREDRGGRNTIYF. The full variable domain, rest sourced from reference TRBV5-8 and TRBJ1-3, is EAGVTQSPTHLIKTRGQQATLRCSPISGHTSVYWYQQALGLGLQFLLWYDEGEERNRGNFPPRFSGRQFPNYSSELNVNALELEDSALYLCASSRREDRGGRNTIYFGEGSWLTVV.

This clone was observed a few times. The CDR3 loop is CASRTTGHTEAFF. CDR3 coding DNA: TGTGCCAGCAGGACGACAGGCCACACTGAAGCTTTCTTT. The chain links TRBV6-5 to TRBJ1-1; possibly TRBD1 for D (6 bases). CDR1 MNHEY and CDR2 SVGAGI come from the germline V gene. V dropped 6 bases and J dropped 3 bases, with 11 bases sitting between them. CDR3 length: 13 amino acids.

The chain couples TRBV5-4 to TRBJ2-5; 13 nucleotides align to TRBD2. This CDR3 is 17 amino acids long. Trimming cost V 1 base and J 1 base; bases outside gene matches: 4. The germline gives CDR1 SGHNT, CDR2 YYREEE (reference sequence). Here the CDR3 DNA reads TGTGCCAGCAGCTTGACTAGCGGGGGGGCTCGCCAAGAGACCCAGTACTTC. Its protein product is CASSLTSGGARQETQYF.

The chain uses TRBV18 and TRBJ1-1; D is perhaps TRBD1 (5 bases). Germline loops: CDR1 KGHSH, CDR2 LQKENI. V was pared by 3 bases and J by 7 bases, with 12 bases between. This CDR3 comprises 13 residues. The CDR3 DNA reads as TGTGCCAGCTCACCCGGGCAGGGAATTGAAGCTTTCTTT. This translates into CASSPGQGIEAFF.

The gene calls are TRBV11-2 and TRBJ1-1; 11 positions match TRBD1. V lost 4 bases, J lost 6 bases, and 7 bases stayed unmatched. Per germline, CDR1 SGHAT and CDR2 FQNNGV. This CDR3 region has 15 residues. The CDR3 reads CASSSTGTGGPEAFF. CDR3 DNA: TGTGCCAGCAGCTCAACCGGGACAGGGGGTCCTGAAGCTTTCTTT.

In its sample, this clone was seen once. The chain combines TRBV3-1 (or the pseudogene TRBV3-2) with TRBJ1-1; perhaps TRBD1 as D (6 bases). CDR1 and CDR2 from the germline V gene are LGHDT and YNNKEL (reference sequence). This CDR3 has 13 amino acids. The ends were cut back, 4 bases at V and 3 bases at J, with 9 bases in the middle. Here the CDR3 reads CASSPPGDTEAFF. The DNA for the CDR3 is TGTGCCAGCAGCCCGCCAGGGGACACTGAAGCTTTCTTT.

This clone was seen just once. V gene TRBV28 combines with J gene TRBJ2-5; the D gene is possibly TRBD2 (6 bases). The CDR3 sequence is 14 residues long. Germline loops: CDR1 MDHEN, CDR2 SYDVKM. V was cut by 7 bases and J by 2 bases, with 14 bases left in between. The CDR3 reads CASIADSGQETQYF. The DNA for the CDR3 is TGTGCCAGCATCGCAGATAGCGGACAAGAGACCCAGTACTTC.

The chain is built from TRBV5-5 and TRBJ2-7; no firm D call. Per the germline V gene, CDR1 is SGHKS and CDR2 is YYEKEE (reference sequence). The CDR3 is 14 residues long. Trimming stripped 0 bases from V and 6 bases from J, with 13 bases between. DNA of the CDR3: TGTGCCAGCAGCTTGGGGCCCCTGGGCTCCGAGCAGTACTTC. It specifies CASSLGPLGSEQYF.

The V gene is TRBV5-4, the J gene TRBJ1-1, with TRBD1 matching 7 bases. Looked up from germline, CDR1 is SGHNT and CDR2 is YYREEE (reference sequence). With 4 bases clipped from V and 1 base from J, the junction kept 7 bases outside the gene matches. There are 15 residues in the CDR3. The CDR3 is CASSVPGQWNTEAFF. For the CDR3, the DNA is TGTGCCAGCAGCGTACCGGGACAGTGGAACACTGAAGCTTTCTTT. Supplemented by reference TRBV5-4 and TRBJ1-1, the full variable domain reads ETGVTQSPTHLIKTRGQQVTLRCSSQSGHNTVSWYQQALGQGPQFIFQYYREEENGRGNFPPRFSGLQFPNYSSELNVNALELDDSALYLCASSVPGQWNTEAFFGQGTRLTVV.

The rearrangement joins TRBV9 to TRBJ1-2, with no clear D. From germline, CDR1 is SGDLS and CDR2 YYNGEE. V dropped 3 bases and J dropped 4 bases, with 10 bases sitting between them. There are 13 residues in the CDR3. The CDR3 nucleotides are TGTGCCAGCAGCGCTGACGGACTCTATGGCTACACCTTC. Translated: CASSADGLYGYTF.

This clone occurred once. The CDR3 DNA sequence: TGTGCCAGCAGTGTAGGGGGCGGGGCCTACGAGCAGTACTTC. This gives the protein CASSVGGGAYEQYF. This sequence joins TRBV2 and TRBJ2-7; maybe TRBD1 (7 bases). V gave up 4 bases and J gave up 2 bases, with 12 bases separating them. Germline CDR1 SNHLY, CDR2 FYNNEI. The CDR3 extends over 14 amino acids.

The rearrangement uses TRBV5-1 and TRBJ2-7; 7 bases line up with TRBD1. The CDR3 loop spans 16 amino acids. J was trimmed by 4 bases and V by 0 bases; bases with no gene match: 10. Germline V gives CDR1 SGHRS, CDR2 YFSETQ. The CDR3 loop is CASSLVPQGLPYEQYF. The CDR3 DNA reads TGCGCCAGCAGCTTGGTGCCACAGGGGCTACCATACGAGCAGTACTTC.

The table lists this clone with a few counts. This chain joins TRBV15 and TRBJ1-5, with no clear D. CDR1 is LNHNV, CDR2 YYDKDF, per germline (reference sequence). V lost 1 base and J 5 bases, leaving 9 bases between the germline ends. The CDR3 sequence is 14 residues long. DNA of the CDR3: TGTGCCACCAGCAGAGGAGGGTTGGATCAGCCCCAGCATTTT. This gives the protein CATSRGGLDQPQHF.

The CDR3 nucleotides are TGTGCCAGCAGCTTTAACACCCTTGAAGCTTTCTTT. Translation gives CASSFNTLEAFF. The chain recombines TRBV12-3 or TRBV12-4 with TRBJ1-1; D is unclear. The CDR3 has 12 residues. V was clipped by 6 bases and J by 7 bases, with 12 bases between them.

The rearrangement uses TRBV2 and TRBJ1-3, with D maybe TRBD1 (5 bases). The ends were cut back, 8 bases at V and 0 bases at J, with 17 bases in the middle. Germline CDR1 reads SNHLY; CDR2 reads FYNNEI. The CDR3 is made up of 16 amino acids. The CDR3 coding sequence is TGTGCCAGCTCCTCGATACGACAGAGCTCTGGAAACACCATATATTTT. Translating it yields CASSSIRQSSGNTIYF.